This T cell receptor beta chain was identified in a study of blood T cell repertoires in COVID-19. Looking at the study overall: Samples taken during acute and convalescent COVID-19 were collected in the United States, Italy and Spain. Sources were T cells, B-cell-depleted T cells, or PBMCs; the material itself was cDNA or gDNA.

Participants came from some 26 US areas, aged about 18 to 100 years. Recovery among Cohort 3 donors was established by two negative PCRs, clearance, or symptom resolution. Generated by immunoSEQ multiplex PCR, the TCRdb table keeps only in-frame clones and is missing some. The table records 250,000 to 400,000 clones, around 86% of them present only once. Germline loops: CDR1 SGHRS, CDR2 YFSETQ. The V gene lost 0 bases and the J gene lost 0 bases, with 11 bases spanning the gap. The CDR3 totals 16 residues. The material sequenced was PBMCs or T cells enriched from blood (not recorded which). This sequence originates from a man in his 60s who had recovered from COVID-19. This chain joins TRBV5-1 and TRBJ2-3; D uncertain. The CDR3 nucleotides are TGCGCCAGCAGCTTGGAAAGCCTTTACAGCACAGATACGCAGTATTTT. It is translated as CASSLESLYSTDTQYF.